A selection of T cell receptor beta chains follows, all from one sample in a study of OX40 agonist ivuxolimab in advanced cancers. Repertoires were generated with immunoSEQ multiplex PCR, while TCRdb's copy carries only in-frame clones and drops some. The table lists 70,000 to 85,000 clones, roughly 80% of them singletons. The sequenced sample was CD4+ or CD8+ T cells sorted from blood, obtained in a trial of the OX40 agonist ivuxolimab. Receptors originate from an adult with an advanced solid tumor such as melanoma, head and neck, liver or kidney cancer. Both conserved end residues are part of each CDR3. The order of the fields is J gene, V gene, CDR3 protein.

TRBJ1-5 TRBV7-8 CASSLQVGSDQPQHF
TRBJ2-3 TRBV7-9 CASSFSGGAEYF
TRBJ1-1 TRBV19 CASSPGHRNTEAFF
TRBJ1-2 TRBV6-1 CASRWQGQGSGGYTF
TRBJ2-2 TRBV5-1 CASSRRAPPDTGELFF
TRBJ2-5 TRBV7-2 CASSRKTVNPGETQYF
TRBJ2-3 TRBV19 CASYGGASTDTQYF
TRBJ1-1 TRBV4-1 CASSPLRRDTEAFF
TRBJ1-4 TRBV14 CASSQDGGQEKLFF
TRBJ1-5 TRBV19 CASSQGQASNQPQHF
TRBJ1-3 TRBV7-8 CASSLQSGGNTIYF
TRBJ2-3 TRBV19 CASSKIGAGGTDTQYF
TRBJ2-7 TRBV5-6 CASSAGFGQGAYEQYF
TRBJ2-1 TRBV7-7 CASSPGQKKYNEQFF
TRBJ1-5 TRBV28 CAILGLNQPQHF
TRBJ1-3 TRBV28 CASRSRDVGGNTIYF
TRBJ2-5 TRBV5-1 CASSLEASGRDRETQYF
TRBJ2-6 TRBV6-5 CASSYTGYGANVLTF
TRBJ1-3 TRBV5-1 CASSLRTPGNTIYF
TRBJ1-6 TRBV28 CASSLPGGVGSPLHF
TRBJ2-1 TRBV5-4 CASSRLSGGRAHEQFF
TRBJ2-1 TRBV19 CASSPQGRVLNEQFF
TRBJ1-3 TRBV7-2 CASSLALTGSGNTIYF
TRBJ2-7 TRBV7-2 CASSSTSPFSGSYEQYF
TRBJ1-5 TRBV4-3 CASSQEYRNNQPQHF
TRBJ2-1 TRBV29-1 CSVVEQVGFF
TRBJ2-1 TRBV4-3 CASSRGRVGNEQFF
TRBJ2-1 TRBV14 CASSPRQGYNEQFF
TRBJ1-2 TRBV5-6 CASSYRQPASNYGYTF
TRBJ2-1 TRBV7-2 CASSLVPSGRLDNEQFF
TRBJ2-3 TRBV7-6 CASSFRQGLLNTQYF
TRBJ2-3 TRBV5-1 CASSLEAGARTDTQYF
TRBJ2-6 TRBV19 CASSPVSSGANVLTF
TRBJ2-7 TRBV7-2 CASSLTYEQYF
TRBJ1-1 TRBV19 CASTQGVYTEAFF
TRBJ2-1 TRBV9 CASSRGDGRGAGGIYNEQFF
TRBJ1-3 TRBV5-1 CASSQEGQKGNTIYF
TRBJ1-2 TRBV18 CASSPDTNYGYTF
TRBJ2-5 TRBV5-1 CASSLAAETETQYF
TRBJ2-3 TRBV4-2 CASTRTSGGGSDTQYF
TRBJ2-1 TRBV27 CASSLRPLSLAGGVNEQFF
TRBJ2-5 TRBV7-8 CASSLGLAGHQETQYF
TRBJ2-1 TRBV15 CATRPRVAGGRAEQFF
TRBJ1-6 TRBV19 CASSPRTGRNSPLHF
TRBJ2-7 TRBV19 CASSRSSWYEQYF
TRBJ2-5 TRBV9 CASSSTGTSGTQYF
TRBJ2-5 TRBV11-3 CASSLDAGLTQYF
TRBJ1-1 TRBV4-1 CASSQGRGRDGTEAFF
TRBJ2-7 TRBV6-6 CASTGQYEQYF
TRBJ2-7 TRBV6-5 CASENAGGYEQYF
. TRBV4-1 CASSQVFSGGEQYF
TRBJ2-3 TRBV5-1 CASSHGAGGRNTQYF
TRBJ2-4 TRBV28 CASSLAGKGAKNIQYF
TRBJ1-2 TRBV7-8 CASSPGGPSYGYTF
TRBJ2-7 TRBV6-6 CAHGGFSYEQYF